This T cell receptor (beta chain) originates from a study of T-cell reconstitution after alpha-beta-depleted transplantation in children. The TCRbeta library was prepared with unique molecular identifiers. MiXCR, run by TCRdb on the PCR reads, gives a single entry per CDR3 protein. The sample lists 200,000 to 300,000 distinct CDR3 sequences, approximately 12% occurring once. From germline, CDR1 is LGHNA and CDR2 YNFKEQ. V lost 0 bases, J lost 7 bases, and 12 bases stayed unmatched. CDR3 length: 17 residues. The source material was PBMCs from the stem cell graft donor, sampled from the stem cell graft. This TCR came from a human donor who donated a stem cell graft to a child with acute lymphoblastic leukemia. The rearrangement joins TRBV4-2 to TRBJ2-1, with TRBD2 matching over 7 bases. This CDR3 reads CASSQDLASSGRNEQFF. The CDR3 bases are TGTGCCAGCAGCCAAGATTTGGCGTCTAGCGGAAGAAATGAGCAGTTCTTC.